This is a list of T cell receptor beta chains from one sample in a study of T cell responses to AZD1222 COVID-19 vaccine. The method was immunoSEQ multiplex PCR; TCRdb's version includes in-frame clones alone and lacks a portion of them. Of approximately 100,000 clones listed, approximately 88% are singletons. The material sequenced was peripheral blood, taken on day 0 of AZD1222 vaccination. These receptors all come from an adult in good health. CDR3s include the opening cysteine and the closing phenylalanine or tryptophan. The D gene is left open where the match is weak. Clone size is stated in some rows and not others, as once, few, many or a class when expanded.

-,TRBD2,TRBV5-1,17,TRBJ2-5,CASSLAELAGTGETQYF,TGCGCCAGCAGCTTGGCTGAACTAGCGGGAACGGGAGAGACCCAGTACTTC
once,-,TRBV7-9,14,TRBJ1-1,CASSSGQGSTEAFF,TGTGCCAGCAGCTCTGGGCAGGGGAGCACTGAAGCTTTCTTT
-,-,TRBV2,15,TRBJ2-7,CASSVAGNRAYEQYF,TGTGCCAGCAGTGTGGCGGGGAACAGAGCCTACGAGCAGTACTTC
-,-,TRBV5-1,16,TRBJ1-2,CASSPEGTDTNYGYTF,TGCGCCAGCAGCCCCGAAGGGACCGACACTAACTATGGCTACACCTTC
once,-,TRBV28,16,TRBJ1-5,CASSTPLIVSNQPQHF,TGTGCCAGCAGTACTCCGCTGATAGTTAGCAATCAGCCCCAGCATTTT
-,-,TRBV6-2/TRBV6-3,14,TRBJ2-3,CASNPRTGTDTQYF,TGTGCCAGCAACCCCCGGACCGGCACAGATACGCAGTATTTT
-,-,TRBV13,15,TRBJ2-7,CASSSKLRSWDEQYF,TGTGCCAGCAGCTCAAAACTGCGTTCATGGGACGAGCAGTACTTC
-,-,TRBV19,14,TRBJ1-1,CASSMYVMNTEAFF,TGTGCCAGTAGTATGTATGTGATGAACACTGAAGCTTTCTTT
-,-,TRBV27,15,TRBJ1-1,CASSLSRDGNTEAFF,TGTGCCAGCAGTTTATCGAGGGACGGGAACACTGAAGCTTTCTTT
once,-,TRBV28,13,TRBJ1-2,CASRVPGGGGYTF,TGTGCCAGCAGGGTACCCGGGGGGGGAGGCTACACCTTC
-,TRBD2,TRBV5-7,16,TRBJ2-2,CASSLGLAGYTGELFF,TGTGCCAGCAGCTTGGGGCTAGCGGGGTACACCGGGGAGCTGTTTTTT
-,TRBD1,TRBV6-5,13,TRBJ1-2,CASDRAHNYGYTF,TGTGCCAGCGACAGGGCGCATAACTATGGCTACACCTTC
-,-,TRBV5-1,16,TRBJ2-1,CASSLGSRDAQVEQFF,TGCGCCAGCAGCTTGGGATCCCGGGACGCGCAAGTAGAGCAGTTCTTC
-,-,TRBV7-2,15,TRBJ1-1,CASRADGGGRSEAFF,TGTGCCAGCAGGGCGGATGGCGGGGGCCGCTCAGAAGCTTTCTTT
-,-,TRBV14,14,TRBJ1-2,CASSQDVRAVGYTF,TGTGCCAGCAGCCAAGATGTGAGGGCTGTTGGCTACACCTTC
-,-,TRBV18,12,TRBJ1-2,CASSLGTGGYTF,TGTGCCAGCTCACTCGGGACGGGGGGCTACACCTTC
-,-,TRBV19,14,TRBJ1-2,CASSPDRTNYGYTF,TGTGCCAGTAGCCCGGACAGAACTAACTATGGCTACACCTTC
-,-,TRBV27,13,TRBJ1-1,CASSFNGNTEAFF,TGTGCCAGCAGTTTCAACGGGAACACTGAAGCTTTCTTT
-,-,TRBV6-5,15,TRBJ2-7,CASSYSSDSSYEQYF,TGTGCCAGCAGTTACTCATCCGACAGCTCCTACGAGCAGTACTTC
-,-,TRBV19,13,TRBJ1-5,CASSAGLTQPQHF,TGTGCCAGTAGTGCAGGGTTGACACAGCCCCAGCATTTT
-,TRBD1,TRBV11-3,18,TRBJ1-1,CASSPGARGRGMNTEAFF,TGTGCCAGCAGCCCAGGGGCACGTGGCAGGGGGATGAACACTGAAGCTTTCTTT
-,-,TRBV19,13,TRBJ2-5,CASSSNSYETQYF,TGTGCCAGTAGTAGCAATAGCTATGAGACCCAGTACTTC
-,-,TRBV19,17,TRBJ1-3,CASSPLRAFAAGNTIYF,TGTGCCAGTAGTCCACTCCGGGCCTTCGCGGCCGGAAACACCATATATTTT
once,-,TRBV9,14,TRBJ1-2,CASSGGPINYGYTF,TGTGCCAGCAGCGGGGGACCTATTAACTATGGCTACACCTTC
few,-,TRBV5-1,14,TRBJ1-1,CASRTGGENPGAFF,TGCGCCAGCAGGACGGGAGGGGAGAATCCTGGGGCTTTCTTT
-,-,TRBV6-1,14,TRBJ1-3,CASSELEGRNTIYF,TGTGCCAGCAGTGAACTGGAGGGTAGGAACACCATATATTTT
-,TRBD1,TRBV19,14,TRBJ1-2,CASRPQGGGYGYTF,TGTGCCAGTAGGCCACAGGGGGGAGGCTATGGCTACACCTTC
-,-,TRBV10-3,13,TRBJ2-7,CAISVTGYYEQYF,TGTGCCATCAGTGTTACAGGGTACTACGAGCAGTACTTC
-,-,TRBV19,14,TRBJ1-4,CASSIQGINEKLFF,TGTGCCAGTAGTATCCAGGGTATAAATGAAAAACTGTTTTTT
-,TRBD1,TRBV5-4,16,TRBJ2-3,CASSHQGELTPDTQYF,TGTGCCAGCAGCCACCAGGGGGAACTGACCCCTGATACGCAGTATTTT
-,TRBD1,TRBV5-1,12,TRBJ1-3,CASSESQGDIYF,TGCGCCAGTTCGGAAAGTCAGGGGGACATATATTTT
-,TRBD1,TRBV6-5,14,TRBJ2-3,CASRRTGVADTQYF,TGTGCCAGCAGACGGACAGGTGTCGCAGATACGCAGTATTTT
-,-,TRBV13,15,TRBJ1-2,CASSSRGTYNYGYTF,TGTGCCAGCAGCTCACGGGGGACCTATAACTATGGCTACACCTTC
-,TRBD2,TRBV5-1,15,TRBJ2-3,CASSLEGTNTDTQYF,TGCGCCAGCAGCTTGGAAGGGACTAACACAGATACGCAGTATTTT
-,TRBD2,TRBV24-1,17,TRBJ2-3,CATSDLGTSGLTDTQYF,TGTGCCACCAGTGACTTGGGGACTAGCGGACTCACAGATACGCAGTATTTT
-,TRBD2,TRBV24-1,15,TRBJ2-2,CATGLAGGLQGELFF,TGTGCCACCGGCTTAGCGGGAGGTCTGCAGGGGGAGCTGTTTTTT
once,-,TRBV7-3,14,TRBJ1-2,CASSLLGEGDGYTF,TGTGCCAGCAGCTTACTTGGGGAGGGCGATGGCTACACCTTC
-,TRBD1,TRBV28,18,TRBJ1-2,CASSFPTPGQLSVYGYTF,TGTGCCAGCAGTTTTCCAACACCGGGACAGCTGAGCGTCTATGGCTACACCTTC
few,-,TRBV29-1,12,TRBJ1-2,CSVGGIFDGYTF,TGCAGCGTTGGAGGGATTTTCGATGGCTACACCTTC
-,TRBD2,TRBV6-5,14,TRBJ2-4,CAINIPGLAGIQYF,TGTGCCATTAACATTCCGGGACTAGCGGGTATTCAGTACTTC
-,-,TRBV11-2,15,TRBJ1-1,CASSLGAGGNTEAFF,TGTGCCAGCAGCTTAGGCGCGGGGGGAAACACTGAAGCTTTCTTT
-,TRBD2,TRBV24-1,17,TRBJ2-3,CATSDLRVAGGQDTQYF,TGTGCCACCAGTGATTTGAGGGTAGCGGGAGGGCAGGATACGCAGTATTTT
-,-,TRBV9,14,TRBJ1-2,CASSDREGNYGYTF,TGTGCCAGCAGCGACCGCGAGGGCAACTATGGCTACACCTTC
-,TRBD1,TRBV11-2,15,TRBJ1-2,CASSFSQGAPDGYTF,TGTGCCAGCAGCTTCAGTCAGGGGGCGCCGGATGGCTACACCTTC
-,TRBD1,TRBV5-6,14,TRBJ2-1,CASSSGQGYNEQFF,TGTGCCAGCAGCTCGGGACAGGGCTACAATGAGCAGTTCTTC
-,-,TRBV30,13,TRBJ2-7,CAWALGDFYEQYF,TGTGCCTGGGCCCTTGGTGACTTCTACGAGCAGTACTTC
-,TRBD2,TRBV5-8,14,TRBJ2-7,CASSLQAGGYEQYF,TGTGCCAGCAGCTTGCAAGCGGGGGGCTACGAGCAGTACTTC
-,-,TRBV27,17,TRBJ2-5,CASRMSPADWDQETQYF,TGTGCCAGTCGAATGTCGCCAGCTGACTGGGACCAAGAGACCCAGTACTTC
once,TRBD1,TRBV3-1/TRBV3-2,14,TRBJ2-7,CASSHPGQGAEQYF,TGTGCCAGCAGCCATCCCGGACAGGGCGCCGAGCAGTACTTC
-,-,TRBV11-2,15,TRBJ2-1,CASSFLDRLGNEQFF,TGTGCCAGCAGCTTTTTAGACAGGTTGGGCAATGAGCAGTTCTTC
-,-,TRBV27,14,TRBJ1-2,CASKEAGKASGYTF,TGTGCCAGCAAGGAGGCAGGAAAGGCATCCGGCTACACCTTC
-,-,TRBV2,16,TRBJ1-5,CASSGLAWGREQPQHF,TGTGCCAGCAGTGGGCTGGCTTGGGGCAGGGAGCAGCCCCAGCATTTT
-,-,TRBV9,14,TRBJ1-6,CASSVGQLDSPLHF,TGTGCCAGCAGCGTCGGTCAGCTTGATTCACCCCTCCACTTT
once,TRBD1,TRBV12-5,16,TRBJ1-5,CASGGLRDRGNQPQHF,TGTGCTAGTGGAGGACTCCGGGACAGGGGCAATCAGCCCCAGCATTTT
once,TRBD2,TRBV11-3,16,TRBJ2-3,CASSQGTSGFTDTQYF,TGTGCCAGCAGCCAAGGGACTAGCGGGTTCACAGATACGCAGTATTTT